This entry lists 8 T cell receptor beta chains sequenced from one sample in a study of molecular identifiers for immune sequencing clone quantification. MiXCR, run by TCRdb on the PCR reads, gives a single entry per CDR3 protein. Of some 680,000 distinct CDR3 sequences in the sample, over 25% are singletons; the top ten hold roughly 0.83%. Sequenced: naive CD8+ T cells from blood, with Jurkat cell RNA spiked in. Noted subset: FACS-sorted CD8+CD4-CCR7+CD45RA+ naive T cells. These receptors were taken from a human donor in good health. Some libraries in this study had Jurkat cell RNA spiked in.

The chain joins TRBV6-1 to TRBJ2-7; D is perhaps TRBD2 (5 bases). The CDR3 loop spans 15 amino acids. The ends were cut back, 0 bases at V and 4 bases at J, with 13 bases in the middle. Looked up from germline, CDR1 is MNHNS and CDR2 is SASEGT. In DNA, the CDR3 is TGTGCCAGCAGTGAAGCGCGGCTAGCCTCATACGAGCAGTACTTC. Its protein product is CASSEARLASYEQYF.

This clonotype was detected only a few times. The CDR3 loop reads CASSGDESYEQYF. CDR3 bases: TGTGCCAGCAGTGGGGACGAGTCCTACGAGCAGTACTTC. The chain joins TRBV2 to TRBJ2-7; possibly TRBD1 or TRBD2 for D (5 bases each). V was clipped by 4 bases and J by 1 base, with 8 bases between them. Germline V gives CDR1 SNHLY, CDR2 FYNNEI. The CDR3 sequence is 13 residues long.

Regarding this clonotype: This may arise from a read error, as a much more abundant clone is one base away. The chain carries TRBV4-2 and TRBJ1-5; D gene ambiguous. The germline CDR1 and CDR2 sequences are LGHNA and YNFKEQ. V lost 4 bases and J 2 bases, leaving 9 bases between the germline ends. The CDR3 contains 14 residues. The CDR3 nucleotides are TGTGCCAGCAGCCGAGTTGAGGGCAATCAGCCCCAGCATTTT. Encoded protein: CASSRVEGNQPQHF.

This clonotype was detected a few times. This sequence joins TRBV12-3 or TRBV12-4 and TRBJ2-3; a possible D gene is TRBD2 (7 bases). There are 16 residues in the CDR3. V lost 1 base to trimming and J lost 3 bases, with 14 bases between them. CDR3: CASSLDLGGGTDTQYF. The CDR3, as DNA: TGTGCCAGCAGTTTAGATTTAGGGGGAGGGACAGATACGCAGTATTTT.

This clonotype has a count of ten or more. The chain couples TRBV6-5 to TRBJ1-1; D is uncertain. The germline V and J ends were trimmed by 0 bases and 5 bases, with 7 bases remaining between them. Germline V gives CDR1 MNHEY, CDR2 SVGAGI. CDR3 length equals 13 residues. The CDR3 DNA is TGTGCCAGCAGTTACTCGGAAGGGACTGAAGCTTTCTTT. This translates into CASSYSEGTEAFF.

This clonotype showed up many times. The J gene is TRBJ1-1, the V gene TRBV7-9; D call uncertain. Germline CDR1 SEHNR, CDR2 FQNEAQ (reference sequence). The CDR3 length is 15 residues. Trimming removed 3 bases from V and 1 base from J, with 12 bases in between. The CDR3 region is CASSFRLAENTEAFF. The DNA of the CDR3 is TGTGCCAGCAGCTTTCGTTTGGCAGAGAACACTGAAGCTTTCTTT.

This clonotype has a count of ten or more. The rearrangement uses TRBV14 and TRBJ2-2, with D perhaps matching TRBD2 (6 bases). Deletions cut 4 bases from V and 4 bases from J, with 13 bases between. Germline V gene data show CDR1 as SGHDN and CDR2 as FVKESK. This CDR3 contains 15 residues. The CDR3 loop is CASSPTREATGELFF. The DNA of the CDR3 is TGTGCCAGCAGCCCAACGAGGGAGGCCACCGGGGAGCTGTTTTTT.

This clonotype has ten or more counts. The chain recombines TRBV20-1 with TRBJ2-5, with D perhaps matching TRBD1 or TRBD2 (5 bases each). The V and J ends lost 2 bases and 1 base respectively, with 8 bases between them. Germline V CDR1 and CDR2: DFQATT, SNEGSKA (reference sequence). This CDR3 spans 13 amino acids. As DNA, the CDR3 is TGCAGTGCTAGATCCGGGGCCCAAGAGACCCAGTACTTC. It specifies CSARSGAQETQYF.